This T cell receptor beta chain was observed in a study of identical twins. Study results and caveats: There was more out-of-frame TCR alpha sharing in monozygotic twins than models estimated. Abundant cord blood beta clonotypes carried fewer insertions; memory repertoires showed none.

This clonotype was observed many times. Its cognate antigen is unknown. Addition of a universal primer site occurred through template switching, and cDNA carried unique molecular identifiers. TCRdb reprocessed the 5' RACE reads with MiXCR, giving one entry per CDR3 protein. Of about 890,000 distinct CDR3 sequences listed, approximately 13% are singletons. Germline-derived CDR1 and CDR2 are LNHNV and YYDKDF (reference sequence). The CDR3 runs 13 residues. The germline V and J ends were trimmed by 0 bases and 4 bases, with 7 bases remaining between them. These sequences were also reported in another study, on yellow fever vaccine responses in identical twins.

The receptor comes from a young woman in good health. Sequencing was performed on PBMCs. This chain connects TRBV15 to TRBJ2-7, with D possibly matching TRBD2 (5 bases). DNA for the CDR3: TGTGCCACCAGCAGAGACAGGACTTACGAGCAGTACTTC. Translation: CATSRDRTYEQYF.